The clone carrying this T cell receptor (beta chain) has a handful of counts. Its cognate antigen is unknown. This record belongs to a study of cytomegalovirus exposure and HLA in healthy donors. General observations from the study: Clonal expansion, a later analysis showed, was greater in HLA-associated TCR beta chains than in equally common others. In vitro work confirmed that three CMV-associated chains recognize CMV antigens.

This CDR3 is 15 amino acids long. Trimming shortened V by 5 bases and J by 2 bases, and 15 bases separated the two germline ends. Germline CDR1 LNHDA, CDR2 SQIVND (reference sequence). PCR employed 60 Vbeta and 13 Jbeta primers. The authors' processing: In a later analysis, of approximately 81 million unique beta chains, approximately 10 million appeared in at least two donors. The protocol was immunoSEQ multiplex PCR, while the TCRdb copy is restricted to in-frame clones and leaves out a portion. V and J calls plus clone size are reproduced from that table; the DNA served to infer D and trimming. The sample lists about 230,000 clones, over 70% occurring once.

This chain connects TRBV19 to TRBJ1-2, with a possible D match to TRBD1 (6 bases). The sequenced sample consisted of PBMCs. The TCR originated in a woman between 55 and 75 years old in good health and CMV-seropositive. CDR3 residues: CASSPQGNSNYGYTF. The CDR3 DNA reads as TGTGCCAGTAGTCCACAGGGCAATTCAAACTATGGCTACACCTTC.